This TCR beta chain was recorded in a study of cytomegalovirus exposure and HLA in healthy donors (TCRdb year 2017). Regarding the complete study: According to an earlier analysis of around 600 of the donors, about 190 million T cells yielded over 100 million unique TCR beta sequences and about 300 Gb of sequence data. About 300 gigabases of sequencing data and 80 million or so unique TCR sequences were included in an early release covering 550 to 800 HLA-typed donors. Of the 398 genotyped donors, over 65% fell in the genetic ancestry cluster associated with self-reported Caucasian donors. The study was designed to test whether signatures of past pathogen exposure could be identified by cataloging public T cell receptors. The T cell repertoires of under 700 subjects were profiled by immunosequencing and related to cytomegalovirus serostatus. Along with the roughly 700-subject first cohort, a separate validation cohort of over a hundred different subjects was used. The study combined high-throughput TCR immunosequencing, statistical association of individual TCRs with disease status, and machine learning to predict cytomegalovirus infection status. A later analysis re-analyzed previously published TCR beta repertoires from roughly 630 donors and added high-resolution HLA genotyping to study TCR occurrence patterns. Rather than drawing on any new phenotypic data, the later analysis identified candidate immune exposures from TCR beta sequences and the way those sequences occurred across donors. An earlier analysis of 587 of the donors used high-throughput TCR beta sequencing to judge whether each TCR beta V gene segment behaved as functional or pseudogenic. Donor age, sex, ethnicity and CMV serostatus were collected together with the repertoire data. A later genetic analysis used genome-wide SNP genotypes for about 60% of the roughly 670 donors, treating that subset as a discovery cohort. Every discovery cohort repertoire had been produced on one sequencing platform. Both class I and class II loci were covered by HLA typing, at four-digit resolution. The number of donors typed differed by locus, with 629-630 for A, B, C, DRB1 and DQB1, roughly 520 for DQA1, 600 to 610 for DPA1, and around 430 for DPB1. Five DR-DQ haplotypes were treated as single units for association and clustering because of strong linkage in the cohort. On average, roughly 250,000 unique TCR beta nucleotide sequences were sequenced per donor among a few hundred genotyped donors of the cohort, with 15% to 20% of those sequences being non-productive. Study-wide findings and limitations: It was suggested by the authors that the approach could potentially be generalized to other disease states and immunological phenotypes. In a later analysis, HLA-associated TCR beta chains showed more clonal expansion and lower generation probabilities than non-associated chains that were equally common. A later analysis found that most CMV-associated TCR beta chains appeared HLA-restricted, with HLA associations seemingly driven largely by CMV exposure. Because counts were too low, approximately 18 rarely observed V segments, including chromosome 9 orphons, were excluded from the earlier analysis of several hundred of the donors. An association between a missense DCLRE1C variant and V-gene and J-gene trimming of TCR beta chains was found in a later genetic analysis and replicated in an independent cohort. The cohort was sequenced for TCR beta chains only, and without alpha or paired-chain data the features that could be detected were limited. Some IMGT-functional V segments, including TRBV6-2 and TRBV6-3, could not be told apart with the 87-base-pair reads, so those segments were excluded. Three of the identified cytomegalovirus-associated TCR beta chains were confirmed in vitro to be specific for cytomegalovirus antigens. Because HLA typing was missing for some donors at each locus, association tests included only the typed subset. In both the original and validation cohorts, the classifier was reported to diagnose cytomegalovirus status with high specificity and sensitivity. In the study, some 180 TCR beta chains were listed as associated with cytomegalovirus. A cluster of highly shared sequence variants was judged likely to be a technical artifact of the sequencing pipeline. An earlier analysis of 450 to 750 of the donors showed that most TCR beta V segments appeared in productive rearrangements either about 87% or about 30% of the time, which broadly matched IMGT annotations. Sequencing depth was assumed to be roughly uniform across donors in the presence/absence analyses, though that assumption may not hold. In a later genetic analysis, fewer N-insertions in productive TCRs were reported among donors in an Asian-associated ancestry cluster than the approximately 630-donor mean. In a later analysis, TCR association rates were found to vary across HLA loci, with the most associated TCRs seen for DRB1 alleles and the fewest for HLA-C alleles. At a false discovery rate of 0.05, a later analysis linked fewer than 20,000 TCR beta sequences to specific HLA alleles. Across donors, most TCR sequences were observed very rarely, whereas some public TCRs were present in many individuals. Strong co-occurrence of HLA alleles, especially DR and DQ, made assigning TCR associations to individual alleles difficult. Correlated functional status among segregating V segments might be attributable to linkage disequilibrium, but an unknown experimental factor could not be ruled out. Several of the top co-occurrence clusters appeared to be linked to parvovirus B19, influenza, CMV and Epstein-Barr virus, according to a later analysis. A further reported finding was that TCR beta sequences accurately predicted the HLA-A and HLA-B alleles for most subjects in the first cohort. Immune exposure information for the cohort was limited to CMV serostatus.

The CDR3, cysteine through phenylalanine, is 15 amino acids long. The kept DNA is CDR3 alone, 45 bases in frame from the first base. CDR1 MNHEY and CDR2 SVGAGI were looked up in the germline V gene. Relative to germline, V is missing 6 bases and J is missing 2 bases, with 9 bases of the junction outside any gene match. Remarks on this clone: The target of this receptor is not known. Base qualities are not recorded, but no much larger clone differs from it by a single base.

The cohort comprised approximately 700 healthy bone marrow donors. All cohort members were sampled while nominally healthy, although unrecorded immune exposures were likely present. Of the 700 or so cohort members, around 310 had a positive CMV serostatus and about 350 had a negative one, while no CMV serostatus was recorded for the donor. Every donor gave a peripheral blood sample, and the peripheral blood mononuclear cells from that sample were used for TCR beta sequencing. The Qiagen DNeasy Blood Extraction Kit was used to extract genomic DNA from the blood cell samples. Libraries came from the immunoSEQ multiplex PCR assay. For the multiplex PCR, a mixture combining 60 forward primers for TCR Vbeta segments and 13 reverse primers for TCR Jbeta segments was used. Amplification of the CDR3 region of rearranged TCR beta genes was performed with a multiplex PCR assay on genomic DNA. On the Illumina HiSeq System, the amplified TCR beta libraries were sequenced as 87-base-pair reads. The original methods were these. In a later analysis, roughly 80 million unique TCR beta chains were counted across the roughly 700 repertoires, and approximately 11 million of these chains were shared by at least two donors. To remove PCR and sequencing errors, raw reads were error-corrected and collapsed into unique sequences using a nearest-neighbor algorithm that merged closely related sequences. CDR3 sequences were aligned to IMGT reference sequences to assign V, D and J gene segments. For a sequence to be retained, a match of at least six nucleotides to both a V gene segment and a J gene segment was required. A rearrangement was called productive if the CDR3 had no stop codons and remained in frame with V and J, and every other rearrangement was called non-productive. Following IMGT convention, CDR3 was defined as the stretch from the second conserved V-encoded cysteine to the conserved J-encoded phenylalanine. The earlier analysis of approximately 590 of the donors excluded any sequence lacking an unambiguous match to a single V gene segment. An earlier analysis of 450 to 650 of the donors called V segments functional above 56.7% productive rearrangements and segregating when the between-donor standard deviation exceeded 5%. To diagnose cytomegalovirus status from the catalog of TCR beta chain sequences, a statistical classification framework was built. A later analysis assigned V and J genes by comparing TCR nucleotide sequences with IMGT/GENE-DB human TR gene sequences. In a later analysis, CDR3 sequences and most-parsimonious VDJ recombination scenarios were assigned using the TCRdist pipeline. In a later analysis, each TCR beta chain was defined by its CDR3 amino acid sequence together with its V-gene family, and reads without a unique V-gene family were excluded. In a later analysis, approximately 590 highly shared, low-generation-probability nucleotide sequences were removed to address suspected cross-contamination and a sequencing artifact. In a later analysis, a clonal expansion index for each public chain was calculated from normalized within-repertoire ranks of inferred template counts. In a later analysis, generation probabilities were computed with a VDJ recombination model fitted to out-of-frame rearrangements, and the resulting probabilities were checked against IGoR. Hypergeometric tests were used in a later analysis to score TCR-TCR, TCR-HLA and TCR-CMV co-occurrence, with a repertoire-size bias correction applied to the TCR pairs. In a later analysis, false discovery rates were estimated by permuting HLA or CMV assignments 20 times. In a later analysis, co-occurring TCRs were grouped using DBSCAN, with TCRdist sequence similarity added in when clustering inside HLA-allele-positive subsets. For co-occurrence clustering, repertoires with fewer than 30,000 or more than 120,000 public chains were excluded, along with 5 or 6 repertoires with anomalous nucleotide sharing. The clones in this table, taken by TCRdb from immuneACCESS, are in-frame only. Not every clone is retained; where verified, under half of the shortfall comes from an unresolved V gene, and the cause of the rest is unknown. The V and J calls and clone size were taken over from that table, and D and trimming were inferred from the DNA. Here the sample has some 91,000 clones; roughly 60% occur a single time. The top ten clonotypes cover 2% to 2.5% of the sample.

The receptor comes from a human donor in good health. Recombination linked TRBV6-5 to TRBJ2-5, and TRBD1 matches 7 of the central bases. Sequencing used PBMCs. The CDR3 region: CASSRTGTAQETQYF. The bases read TGTGCCAGCAGCCGAACCGGGACAGCTCAAGAGACCCAGTACTTC.